The 30 T cell receptor beta chains below were found in one sample sequenced in a study of cytomegalovirus exposure and HLA in healthy donors. In the PCR, 60 Vbeta and 13 Jbeta primers were used. The table came from immunoSEQ multiplex PCR; TCRdb's copy has only in-frame clones and leaves some out. The sample yields under 150,000 clones, around 70% seen once. Sequenced: PBMCs. All receptors derive from a middle-aged man in good health and CMV-seronegative.

This chain links TRBV30 with TRBJ2-2; D is ambiguous. Trimming stripped 0 bases from V and 4 bases from J, with 6 bases between. The CDR3 covers 13 residues. Germline CDR1 is GTSNPN and CDR2 is SVGIG (reference sequence). For the CDR3, the DNA is TGTGCCTGGAGTGTACAACGCACCGGGGAGCTGTTTTTT. It specifies CAWSVQRTGELFF.

This chain uses TRBV28 with TRBJ2-3, with 9 nucleotides matching TRBD1. Germline V gene lookup returns CDR1 MDHEN and CDR2 SYDVKM. There are 14 residues in the CDR3. The V gene end was trimmed by 6 bases and the J gene end by 4 bases; junction bases not matched to a gene: 5. This CDR3 reads CASSPGQGPDTQYF. CDR3 sequence (DNA): TGTGCCAGCAGCCCGGGACAGGGACCAGATACGCAGTATTTT.

The chain couples TRBV2 to TRBJ2-7; 12 bases are a match to TRBD2. Trimming cost V 9 bases and J 0 bases; bases outside gene matches: 3. The CDR3 is 14 residues long. Germline CDR1 is SNHLY and CDR2 is FYNNEI. The CDR3 loop reads CASTTSGSSYEQYF. The CDR3, as DNA: TGTGCCAGTACGACTAGCGGGAGCTCCTACGAGCAGTACTTC.

This sequence joins TRBV28 and TRBJ2-7; 9 positions agree with TRBD2. Germline values: CDR1 MDHEN, CDR2 SYDVKM. Germline trimming cut 5 bases from V and 2 bases from J; bases unmatched to any gene: 7. This CDR3 has 15 amino acids. The chain's CDR3 is CASSTAAGGPYEQYF. The CDR3 nucleotides are TGTGCCAGCAGTACGGCAGCGGGAGGACCCTACGAGCAGTACTTC.

The chain couples TRBV27 to TRBJ1-4, with D possibly TRBD1 on 5 matching bases. Trimming shortened V by 4 bases and J by 8 bases, and 14 bases separated the two germline ends. This CDR3 is built from 14 residues. Per the germline V gene, CDR1 is MNHEY and CDR2 is SMNVEV (reference sequence). The CDR3 DNA sequence: TGTGCCAGCAGTTCGGGGGTGGTTCTAGAAAAACTGTTTTTT. Translating it yields CASSSGVVLEKLFF.

V and J are TRBV19 and TRBJ2-5, with TRBD2 matching 7 bases. V shed 5 bases, J shed 1 base, and the junction held 4 bases outside the gene matches. The CDR3 is 14 residues long. Germline CDR1 LNHDA, CDR2 SQIVND (reference sequence). The CDR3 spells CASSPGGGQETQYF. The CDR3 nucleotides are TGTGCCAGTAGTCCGGGGGGAGGCCAAGAGACCCAGTACTTC. The entire variable domain, with the rest obtained from reference TRBV19 and TRBJ2-5, is as follows: DGGITQSPKYLFRKEGQNVTLSCEQNLNHDAMYWYRQDPGQGLRLIYYSQIVNDFQKGDIAEGYSVSREKKESFPLTVTSAQKNPTAFYLCASSPGGGQETQYFGPGTRLLVL.

This clone was found a few times. The chain employs TRBV6-5 and TRBJ2-3, with D perhaps TRBD1 (7 bases). V lost 10 bases and J 3 bases, leaving 20 bases between the germline ends. The length of the CDR3 is 15 residues. CDR1 and CDR2 from the germline V gene are MNHEY and SVGAGI. The CDR3 DNA is TGTGCCACCCGGGCGGGGACAGAAAATACAGATACGCAGTATTTT. It is translated as CATRAGTENTDTQYF.

The CDR3 region is CATRLATDYEQYF. CDR3 in DNA: TGTGCCACTCGACTAGCAACGGATTACGAGCAGTACTTC. The chain recombines TRBV28 with TRBJ2-7; 7 bases match TRBD2. The CDR3 covers 13 residues. The J segment lost 4 bases and the V segment lost 10 bases, leaving 10 bases of the junction unmatched. CDR1 MDHEN and CDR2 SYDVKM come from the germline V gene. The variable domain in full, completed from reference TRBV28 and TRBJ2-7, reads DVKVTQSSRYLVKRTGEKVFLECVQDMDHENMFWYRQDPGLGLRLIYFSYDVKMKEKGDIPEGYSVSREKKERFSLILESASTNQTSMYLCATRLATDYEQYFGPGTRLTVT.

The genes are TRBV29-1 and TRBJ2-7; a weak D match, TRBD1 (5 bases). The CDR3 totals 11 residues. The V gene lost 4 bases and the J gene lost 6 bases, with 10 bases spanning the gap. Germline V CDR1 and CDR2: SQVTM, ANQGSEA. CDR3 DNA sequence: TGCAGCGTTGTCTGGGGCGGCGAGCAGTACTTC. Amino acids: CSVVWGGEQYF.

The chain joins TRBV28 to TRBJ2-3; TRBD1 aligns across 7 bases. J lost 2 bases, V lost 11 bases, and 7 bases had no gene match. The CDR3 consists of 13 residues. Germline-derived CDR1 and CDR2 are MDHEN and SYDVKM. CDR3 sequence (DNA): TGTGCCTCCGGGGACAGCCTCACAGATACGCAGTATTTT. This gives the protein CASGDSLTDTQYF.

The table lists this clone with a few counts. The chain combines TRBV7-9 with TRBJ2-1; 9 nucleotides line up with TRBD2. The CDR3 has 18 residues. Germline values: CDR1 SEHNR, CDR2 FQNEAQ (reference sequence). The junction had 16 bases not matched to a gene; V was cut back by 3 bases and J by 7 bases. CDR3 DNA sequence: TGTGCCAGCAGCTTGTTTACTAGCGGGCAGCCCGTGGGAAATGAGCAGTTCTTC. As protein: CASSLFTSGQPVGNEQFF.

This clone was counted only a few times. The chain has TRBV4-3 and TRBJ2-1, with TRBD2 matching 10 bases. V lost 4 bases and J lost 10; bases outside the gene matches: 10. Germline CDR1 LGHNA, CDR2 YSLEER. The CDR3 sequence is 15 residues long. The CDR3 DNA reads TGCGCCAGCAGCCTACTAGCGGGGAGATTTGACGAGCAGTTCTTC. Translation: CASSLLAGRFDEQFF.

J is TRBJ2-7 and V is TRBV7-8; the D is unclear. Germline values: CDR1 SGHVS, CDR2 FQNEAQ. V lost 4 bases to trimming and J lost 2 bases, with 6 bases between them. The CDR3 is made up of 12 amino acids. Here the CDR3 reads CASSSGAYEQYF. In nucleotides, the CDR3 is TGTGCCAGCAGCTCTGGAGCCTACGAGCAGTACTTC.

CDR3 protein: CARRTGRDIQYF. The CDR3 bases are TGTGCCAGAAGGACAGGGCGGGACATTCAGTACTTC. V gene TRBV21-1 combines with J gene TRBJ2-4; TRBD1 is the table's D call and was not checked against the DNA. TRBV21-1 corresponds to a pseudogene. This CDR3 comprises 12 residues.

This clone was found a few times. This chain's CDR3 is CASSFLGGPRYEQYF. CDR3 sequence (DNA): TGCGCCAGCAGCTTTTTAGGGGGCCCAAGATACGAGCAGTACTTC. The chain links TRBV5-1 to TRBJ2-7; 7 bases line up with TRBD1. Unmatched junction bases numbered 9, after V lost 2 bases and J lost 4 bases. The germline V gene encodes CDR1 SGHRS and CDR2 YFSETQ. This CDR3 contains 15 residues.

The V gene is TRBV6-1, the J gene TRBJ2-6; D is possibly TRBD1 (5 bases). The CDR3 consists of 16 residues. Germline CDR1 is MNHNS and CDR2 is SASEGT. The V gene lost 3 bases and the J gene lost 3 bases, with 12 bases spanning the gap. CDR3 in amino acids: CASSDDSLGGANVLTF. CDR3 nucleotide sequence: TGTGCCAGCAGTGACGACAGTCTCGGTGGGGCCAACGTCCTGACTTTC.

The gene calls are TRBV6-1 and TRBJ1-6, with a tentative D call TRBD1 (5 bases). Germline V gives CDR1 MNHNS, CDR2 SASEGT. The V end was cut by 2 bases, the J end by 0 bases, with 11 bases between. This CDR3 has 17 residues. The CDR3 is CASSEQGIYSYNSPLHF. DNA for the CDR3: TGTGCCAGCAGTGAACAGGGCATCTACTCCTATAATTCACCCCTCCACTTT.

CDR3 DNA: TGTGCCAGTAGTAATTTTGGCCTCGCCTACAATGAGCAGTTCTTC. Translation gives CASSNFGLAYNEQFF. The chain has TRBV19 and TRBJ2-1; D gene uncertain. V gave up 4 bases and J gave up 2 bases, with 12 bases separating them. The CDR3 has 15 amino acids. Per the germline V gene, CDR1 is LNHDA and CDR2 is SQIVND (reference sequence).

This clone was counted a few times. V and J are TRBV2 and TRBJ1-4, with D maybe TRBD1 (6 bases). V dropped 3 bases and J dropped 3 bases, with 11 bases sitting between them. The CDR3 runs 15 residues. CDR1 and CDR2 from the germline V gene are SNHLY and FYNNEI. The CDR3 nucleotides are TGTGCCAGCAGTGATGGGGGGGCTGCTAATGAAAAACTGTTTTTT. It translates to CASSDGGAANEKLFF. Drawing the rest from reference TRBV2 and TRBJ1-4, the complete variable domain is EPEVTQTPSHQVTQMGQEVILRCVPISNHLYFYWYRQILGQKVEFLVSFYNNEISEKSEIFDDQFSVERPDGSNFTLKIRSTKLEDSAMYFCASSDGGAANEKLFFGSGTQLSVL.

This clone was counted a few times. The genes are TRBV29-1 and TRBJ1-2; 10 bases align to TRBD1. The trim removed 6 bases at V and 4 bases at J, leaving 5 bases unmatched. Germline CDR1 reads SQVTM; CDR2 reads ANQGSEA. The CDR3 runs 13 residues. The CDR3 region has the DNA TGCAGCGTGAGACAGGGGGCAGTCTATGGCTACACCTTC. This sequence encodes CSVRQGAVYGYTF.

The chain joins TRBV5-6 to TRBJ2-5; 8 positions agree with TRBD1. Germline CDR1 is SGHDT and CDR2 is YYEEEE. This CDR3 region has 14 residues. V trimming: 3 bases; J trimming: 5 bases; junction bases outside the gene matches: 6. Here the CDR3 DNA reads TGTGCCAGCAGCTACGGACAGGGTTTCGAGACCCAGTACTTC. Translation: CASSYGQGFETQYF.

The chain is built from TRBV7-9 and TRBJ2-5, with D maybe TRBD1 (6 bases). Judging by the DNA end, TRBJ2-7 fits better; the J call may be wrong. This CDR3 comprises 13 residues. From germline, CDR1 is SEHNR and CDR2 FQNEAQ (reference sequence). The CDR3 bases are TGTGCCAGCAGCGGGGGCGAATCCTACGAGCAGTACTTC. Amino acids: CASSGGESYEQYF.

The count of this clone is one. The rearrangement joins TRBV19 to TRBJ2-3; 9 bases are shared with TRBD2. The CDR3 sequence is 14 residues long. Germline loops: CDR1 LNHDA, CDR2 SQIVND (reference sequence). The V segment lost 9 bases and the J segment 0 bases; nucleotides outside the gene matches: 4. Written as DNA, the CDR3 is TGTGCCAGCACTAGCGGGTTAAGCACAGATACGCAGTATTTT. Translated: CASTSGLSTDTQYF.

This clone came up once. The chain carries TRBV19 and TRBJ1-2, with a weak D call TRBD1 (5 bases). The CDR3 loop spans 14 amino acids. V lost 2 bases to trimming and J lost 4 bases, with 11 bases between them. Germline values: CDR1 LNHDA, CDR2 SQIVND (reference sequence). The CDR3 DNA reads as TGTGCCAGTAGTATAAAGGGGCCGTTCTATGGCTACACCTTC. Amino acid sequence: CASSIKGPFYGYTF.

The chain links TRBV6-5 to TRBJ2-1; D perhaps matches TRBD2 (5 bases). Trimming stripped 10 bases from V and 5 bases from J, with 21 bases between. This CDR3 spans 15 amino acids. CDR1 MNHEY and CDR2 SVGAGI come from the germline V gene. DNA of the CDR3: TGTGCCACCAAAAGGGAGATTTATGAACACAATGAGCAGTTCTTC. This codes for CATKREIYEHNEQFF.

V and J are TRBV7-2 and TRBJ2-1, with 9 bases identical to TRBD2. V gave up 5 bases and J gave up 4 bases; unmatched junction bases: 6. The CDR3 runs to 15 residues. Germline V CDR1 and CDR2: SGHTA, FQGNSA. CDR3 in amino acids: CASSILAGRYNEQFF. The CDR3, as DNA: TGTGCCAGCAGCATACTAGCGGGTCGTTACAATGAGCAGTTCTTC.

The genes are TRBV5-1 and TRBJ2-2; TRBD2 aligns across 12 bases. Trimming removed 4 bases from V and 6 bases from J; junction bases left unmatched: 7. Germline-derived CDR1 and CDR2 are SGHRS and YFSETQ. The CDR3 spans 16 residues. As DNA, the CDR3 is TGCGCCAGCAGCCCCGAGACTAGCGGGAGAGCCGGGGAGCTGTTTTTT. As protein: CASSPETSGRAGELFF.

The chain joins TRBV7-3 to TRBJ2-3; 7 positions agree with TRBD2. Looked up from germline, CDR1 is SGHTA and CDR2 is FQGTGA. There are 14 residues in the CDR3. V was clipped by 5 bases and J by 4 bases; unmatched bases: 6. CDR3 nucleotide sequence: TGTGCCAGCAGCCCAAGGACTAGGGCAGATACGCAGTATTTT. Protein: CASSPRTRADTQYF.

V gene TRBV7-8 combines with J gene TRBJ2-3; D remains ambiguous. The germline V gene has CDR1 SGHVS and CDR2 FQNEAQ. V lost 2 bases and J 0 bases, leaving 6 bases between the germline ends. The CDR3 consists of 14 residues. CDR3 DNA: TGTGCCAGCAGCTTATACGGTAGCACAGATACGCAGTATTTT. Amino acids: CASSLYGSTDTQYF.

This chain links TRBV7-8 with TRBJ2-1, with 15 bases matching TRBD2. Per the germline V gene, CDR1 is SGHVS and CDR2 is FQNEAQ. The CDR3 consists of 17 residues. With V trimmed by 4 bases and J by 4 bases, 5 bases remained unmatched. DNA for the CDR3: TGTGCCAGCAGCTCGGGGACTAGCGGGGGGATTTACAATGAGCAGTTCTTC. This encodes CASSSGTSGGIYNEQFF.